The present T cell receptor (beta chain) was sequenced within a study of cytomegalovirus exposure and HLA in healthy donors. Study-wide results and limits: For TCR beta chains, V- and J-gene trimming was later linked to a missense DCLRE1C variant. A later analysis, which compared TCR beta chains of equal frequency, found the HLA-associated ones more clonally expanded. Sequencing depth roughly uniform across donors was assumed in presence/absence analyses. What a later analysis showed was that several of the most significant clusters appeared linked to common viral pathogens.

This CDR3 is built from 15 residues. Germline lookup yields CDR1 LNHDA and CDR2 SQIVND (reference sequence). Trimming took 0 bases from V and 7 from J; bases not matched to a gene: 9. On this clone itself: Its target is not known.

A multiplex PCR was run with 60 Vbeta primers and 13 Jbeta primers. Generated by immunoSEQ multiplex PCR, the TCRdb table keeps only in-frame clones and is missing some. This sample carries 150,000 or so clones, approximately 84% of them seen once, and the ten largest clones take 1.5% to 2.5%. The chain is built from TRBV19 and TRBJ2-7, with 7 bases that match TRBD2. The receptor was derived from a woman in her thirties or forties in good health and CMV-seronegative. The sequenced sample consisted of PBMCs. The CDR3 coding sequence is TGTGCCAGTAGTATAGATCGGGCGGGAGCTGATGAGCAGTACTTC. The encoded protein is CASSIDRAGADEQYF.